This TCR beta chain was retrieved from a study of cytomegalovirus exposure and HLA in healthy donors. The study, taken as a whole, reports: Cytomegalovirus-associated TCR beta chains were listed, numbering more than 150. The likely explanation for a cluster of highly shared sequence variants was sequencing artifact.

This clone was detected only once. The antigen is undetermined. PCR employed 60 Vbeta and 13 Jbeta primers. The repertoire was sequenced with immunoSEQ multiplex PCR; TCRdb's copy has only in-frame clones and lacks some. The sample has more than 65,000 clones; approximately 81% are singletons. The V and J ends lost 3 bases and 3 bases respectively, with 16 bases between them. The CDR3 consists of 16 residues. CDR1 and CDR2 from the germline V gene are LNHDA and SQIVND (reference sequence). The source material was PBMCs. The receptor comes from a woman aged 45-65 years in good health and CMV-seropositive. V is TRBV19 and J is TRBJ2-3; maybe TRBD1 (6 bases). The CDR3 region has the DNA TGTGCCAGTAGTATGGGGGCAGGGATTAGGACAGATACGCAGTATTTT. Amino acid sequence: CASSMGAGIRTDTQYF. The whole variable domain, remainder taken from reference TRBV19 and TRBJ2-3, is DGGITQSPKYLFRKEGQNVTLSCEQNLNHDAMYWYRQDPGQGLRLIYYSQIVNDFQKGDIAEGYSVSREKKESFPLTVTSAQKNPTAFYLCASSMGAGIRTDTQYFGPGTRLTVL.